Each of the 14 T cell receptor beta chains below was sequenced from the same sample in a study of blood T cell repertoires in COVID-19. Data came from immunoSEQ multiplex PCR; TCRdb stores just in-frame clones and leaves some out. The table has fewer than 200,000 clones, about 85% seen once. The sequencing input was peripheral blood. These receptors came from a woman at least 80 years old with COVID-19, enrolled during active disease.

A note on this clone: Its ends do not fully match the called genes, so a read error is possible. V gene TRBV2 combines with J gene TRBJ1-5, with TRBD1 identical over 7 bases. This CDR3 has 15 residues. Germline loops: CDR1 SNHLY, CDR2 FYNNEI. CDR3 nucleotide sequence: TGTGCCAGCAGAGAAGACAGGGTCAGCAATCAGCCCCAGCATTTT. Amino acids: CASREDRVSNQPQHF.

J is TRBJ2-5 and V is TRBV12-3 or TRBV12-4; a weak D match, TRBD1 (5 bases). V gave up 7 bases and J gave up 5 bases, with 14 bases separating them. CDR3 size: 13 residues. CDR3 residues: CASTLRGGETQYF. The CDR3 coding sequence is TGTGCCAGCACCCTTAGGGGTGGGGAGACCCAGTACTTC.

The V and J genes are TRBV3-1 (or the pseudogene TRBV3-2) and TRBJ1-6; D possibly corresponds to TRBD1 (6 bases). Between the trimmed V and J ends, which lost 4 bases and 6 bases, there was a span of 10 bases. CDR3 size: 14 residues. The germline CDR1 and CDR2 sequences are LGHDT and YNNKEL (reference sequence). The chain's CDR3 is CASSLQGSNSPLHF. DNA of the CDR3: TGTGCCAGCAGCCTTCAGGGGAGTAATTCACCCCTCCACTTT.

This clone has only one observation. The CDR3 reads CASSQGGPGGGELFF. For the CDR3, the DNA is TGTGCCAGCAGCCAAGGGGGCCCAGGGGGAGGGGAGCTGTTTTTT. The chain couples TRBV4-2 to TRBJ2-2; TRBD1 matches at 7 bases. The CDR3 has 15 amino acids. Germline trimming cut 1 base from V and 8 bases from J; bases unmatched to any gene: 7. Germline V gene lookup returns CDR1 LGHNA and CDR2 YNFKEQ.

V gene TRBV6-1 combines with J gene TRBJ2-3; 11 bases are a match to TRBD2. The CDR3 spans 16 residues. The junction had 9 bases not matched to a gene; V was cut back by 2 bases and J by 8 bases. CDR1 is MNHNS and CDR2 is SASEGT in the germline V gene. In nucleotides, the CDR3 is TGTGCCAGCAGTGAATGGGGGACTAGCGGCCTCTCTACGCAGTATTTT. Translated, it gives CASSEWGTSGLSTQYF.

In nucleotides, the CDR3 is TGTGCCAGCAGCGCAGGAGGATGGACTGAAGCTTTCTTT. Its translation: CASSAGGWTEAFF. The chain has TRBV2 and TRBJ1-1; D is uncertain. The CDR3 length is 13 residues. The germline V gene encodes CDR1 SNHLY and CDR2 FYNNEI. The V and J ends lost 6 bases and 5 bases respectively, with 13 bases between them.

The gene calls are TRBV5-1 and TRBJ2-3; tentatively, D is TRBD2 (6 bases). The CDR3 has 16 residues. Germline-derived CDR1 and CDR2 are SGHRS and YFSETQ. Deletions cut 6 bases from V and 0 bases from J, with 17 bases between. CDR3 sequence reads: CASIWGAGFSTDTQYF. CDR3 coding DNA: TGCGCCAGCATCTGGGGAGCGGGTTTTAGCACAGATACGCAGTATTTT.

This rearrangement joins TRBV19 to TRBJ1-2, with D possibly TRBD1 on 6 matching bases. The CDR3 is 15 residues long. V was shortened by 5 bases and J by 0 bases, with 13 bases between the two germline ends. The V gene's germline CDR1 is LNHDA and CDR2 SQIVND (reference sequence). The CDR3 DNA reads as TGTGCCAGTAGTGCAGGGGTCTTAGCTAACTATGGCTACACCTTC. It yields the protein CASSAGVLANYGYTF.

This clone showed up just once. The chain couples TRBV18 to TRBJ2-1; D is perhaps TRBD2 (6 bases). The CDR3 contains 13 residues. V gave up 5 bases and J gave up 5 bases, with 10 bases separating them. Germline CDR1 is KGHSH and CDR2 is LQKENI. In DNA form, the CDR3 reads TGTGCCAGCTCAGGGGGACTCAACAATGAGCAGTTCTTC. As protein: CASSGGLNNEQFF.

V is TRBV5-6 and J is TRBJ1-5; 10 positions agree with TRBD1. The CDR3 has 15 residues. Looked up from germline, CDR1 is SGHDT and CDR2 is YYEEEE. V dropped 3 bases and J dropped 5; count of bases not matched to a gene: 5. The CDR3 reads CASSSWDRGDQPQHF. CDR3 DNA: TGTGCCAGCAGCTCCTGGGACAGGGGTGATCAGCCCCAGCATTTT.

The V gene is TRBV11-3, the J gene TRBJ1-4, with D possibly being TRBD1 (6 bases). The CDR3 is 16 amino acids. V was trimmed by 8 bases and J by 0 bases, leaving 16 bases between them. Germline values: CDR1 SGHNT, CDR2 YENEEA. CDR3 sequence (DNA): TGTGCCAGCCACTTAACAGGGCTCACAACTAATGAAAAACTGTTTTTT. Residues: CASHLTGLTTNEKLFF.

The V gene is TRBV7-9, the J gene TRBJ1-2; D gene ambiguous. CDR1 is SEHNR, CDR2 FQNEAQ, per germline (reference sequence). V shed 5 bases and J shed 7 bases, with 20 bases lying between them. CDR3 length equals 15 residues. The CDR3 sequence: CASSPQSVGSGGYTF. CDR3 bases: TGTGCCAGCAGCCCTCAGTCTGTTGGGTCGGGTGGCTACACCTTC.

The rearrangement joins TRBV4-1 to TRBJ2-3; a weak D match, TRBD1 (5 bases). The CDR3 runs 16 residues. In germline, CDR1 is MGHRA, CDR2 YSYEKL. V was clipped by 1 base and J by 2 bases, with 13 bases between them. DNA for the CDR3: TGCGCCAGCAGCCAAGGGGTAGGGGCCAACACAGATACGCAGTATTTT. Translating gives CASSQGVGANTDTQYF.

The rearrangement joins TRBV5-1 to TRBJ2-1; no reliable D call. This CDR3 is 14 amino acids long. V was clipped by 6 bases and J by 4 bases, with 14 bases between them. Germline-derived CDR1 and CDR2 are SGHRS and YFSETQ. The CDR3 region has the DNA TGCGCCAGCACCCTCGCCCAGGAATACAATGAGCAGTTCTTC. Encoded protein: CASTLAQEYNEQFF.